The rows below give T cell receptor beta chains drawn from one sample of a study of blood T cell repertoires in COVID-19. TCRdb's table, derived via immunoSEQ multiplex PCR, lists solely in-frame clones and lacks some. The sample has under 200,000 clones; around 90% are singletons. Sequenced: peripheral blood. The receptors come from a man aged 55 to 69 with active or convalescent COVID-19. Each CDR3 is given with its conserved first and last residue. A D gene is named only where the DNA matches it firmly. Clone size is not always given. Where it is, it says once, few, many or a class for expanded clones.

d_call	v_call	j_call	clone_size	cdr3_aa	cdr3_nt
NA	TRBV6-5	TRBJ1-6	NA	CASSYLNFGAPLHF	TGTGCCAGCAGTTACCTCAACTTCGGAGCACCCCTCCACTTT
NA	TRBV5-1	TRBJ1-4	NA	CASSSGAATNEKLFF	TGCGCCAGCAGCTCAGGGGCCGCAACTAATGAAAAACTGTTTTTT
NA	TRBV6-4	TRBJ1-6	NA	CASSGTDDNSPLHF	TGTGCCAGCAGTGGGACAGATGATAATTCACCCCTCCACTTT
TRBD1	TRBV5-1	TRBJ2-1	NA	CASSLKGGGQGYNEQFF	TGCGCCAGCAGCTTGAAGGGGGGAGGACAGGGGTACAATGAGCAGTTCTTC
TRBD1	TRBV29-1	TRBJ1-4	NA	CSARDRHATNEKLFF	TGCAGCGCCCGGGACAGGCATGCAACTAATGAAAAACTGTTTTTT
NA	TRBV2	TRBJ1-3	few	CASSRQLYSSGNTIYF	TGTGCCAGCAGTCGACAGCTTTATTCCTCTGGAAACACCATATATTTT
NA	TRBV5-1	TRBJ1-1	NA	CASRDTNTEAFF	TGCGCCAGCCGAGACACGAACACTGAAGCTTTCTTT
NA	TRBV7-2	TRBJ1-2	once	CASSLRSSRDFNYGYTF	TGTGCCAGCAGCTTAAGAAGCTCCAGGGATTTTAACTATGGCTACACCTTC
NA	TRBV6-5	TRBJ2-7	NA	CASSYSSGGYEQYF	TGTGCCAGCAGTTACTCCTCAGGGGGGTACGAGCAGTACTTC
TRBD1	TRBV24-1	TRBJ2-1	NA	CATSDFGTGGYNEQFF	TGTGCCACCAGTGATTTCGGGACAGGGGGATACAATGAGCAGTTCTTC
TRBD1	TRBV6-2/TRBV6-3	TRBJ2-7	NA	CASSYRGQSSYEQYF	TGTGCCAGCAGTTACAGGGGGCAAAGCTCCTACGAGCAGTACTTC
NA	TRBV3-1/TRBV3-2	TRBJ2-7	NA	CASSQRGNYEQYF	TGTGCCAGCAGCCAAAGGGGTAACTACGAGCAGTACTTC
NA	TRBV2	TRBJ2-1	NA	CASSNTGHSNENEQFF	TGTGCCAGCAGCAATACGGGACACTCGAACGAAAATGAGCAGTTCTTC
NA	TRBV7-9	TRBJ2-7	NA	CASSFSSYEQYF	TGTGCCAGCAGTTTTAGTTCCTACGAGCAGTACTTC
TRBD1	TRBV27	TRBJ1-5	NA	CASSTRTGGALSQPQHF	TGTGCCAGCAGTACCCGGACAGGGGGCGCTTTGAGTCAGCCCCAGCATTTT
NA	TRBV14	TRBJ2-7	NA	CASSQGLALGSEQYF	TGTGCCAGCAGCCAAGGACTGGCCCTGGGGAGCGAGCAGTACTTC
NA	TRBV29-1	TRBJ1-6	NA	CSVGEGRNNSPLHF	TGCAGCGTTGGGGAGGGGCGCAATAATTCACCCCTCCACTTT